Presented here are 14 T cell receptor beta chains from one specimen sequenced in a study of T cell responses to AZD1222 COVID-19 vaccine. Assay: immunoSEQ multiplex PCR; the TCRdb copy retains only in-frame clones and omits some. The table lists roughly 100,000 clones, 91% of them singletons, with less than 55% in the top ten. The material sequenced was peripheral blood, taken on day 0 of AZD1222 vaccination. Every receptor here comes from an adult in good health.

The J gene is TRBJ1-2, the V gene TRBV5-8; 7 bases agree with TRBD1. This CDR3 region has 13 residues. The V gene end was trimmed by 2 bases and the J gene end by 8 bases; junction bases not matched to a gene: 6. The germline gives CDR1 SGHTS, CDR2 YDEGEE. CDR3 sequence reads: CASSLARGLGYTF. The DNA for the CDR3 is TGTGCCAGCAGCTTAGCGAGGGGGCTCGGCTACACCTTC.

The chain links TRBV6-5 to TRBJ1-1, with 8 bases aligning to TRBD1. Germline CDR1 MNHEY, CDR2 SVGAGI. This CDR3 has 15 amino acids. V trimming: 5 bases; J trimming: 4 bases; junction bases outside the gene matches: 9. CDR3 nucleotide sequence: TGTGCCAGCAGTCCATGGGCCACAGGGGGCACTGAAGCTTTCTTT. Residues: CASSPWATGGTEAFF.

This clone was detected a few times. The V call is TRBV15, the J call TRBJ2-1; D perhaps matches TRBD2 (5 bases). V lost 5 bases and J lost 10, with 15 bases in between. The CDR3 runs to 13 residues. Germline CDR1 LNHNV, CDR2 YYDKDF (reference sequence). The CDR3 sequence is CATSGSTGGEQFF. For the CDR3, the DNA is TGTGCCACCAGCGGAAGTACGGGCGGGGAGCAGTTCTTC. Together with reference TRBV15 and TRBJ2-1, the CDR3 gives the full variable domain: DAMVIQNPRYQVTQFGKPVTLSCSQTLNHNVMYWYQQKSSQAPKLLFHYYDKDFNNEADTPDNFQSRRPNTSFCFLDIRSPGLGDTAMYLCATSGSTGGEQFFGPGTRLTVL.

The rearrangement uses TRBV28 and TRBJ2-2; D gene ambiguous. From germline, CDR1 is MDHEN and CDR2 SYDVKM. Trimming removed 6 bases from V and 2 bases from J, with 7 bases in between. The CDR3 has 13 residues. CDR3 coding DNA: TGTGCCAGCAGAAAACCTAACACCGGGGAGCTGTTTTTT. It specifies CASRKPNTGELFF.

The DNA for the CDR3 is TGTGCCAGCTCGCCGTCGACGGGTAAAACCGGGGAGCTGTTTTTT. Its protein is CASSPSTGKTGELFF. The chain is built from TRBV18 and TRBJ2-2; D is unclear. V lost 6 bases and J 5 bases, leaving 16 bases between the germline ends. The CDR3 is 15 amino acids. Germline V gene data show CDR1 as KGHSH and CDR2 as LQKENI. Supplemented by reference TRBV18 and TRBJ2-2, the full variable domain reads NAGVMQNPRHLVRRRGQEARLRCSPMKGHSHVYWYRQLPEEGLKFMVYLQKENIIDESGMPKERFSAEFPKEGPSILRIQQVVRGDSAAYFCASSPSTGKTGELFFGEGSRLTVL.

V and J are TRBV28 and TRBJ1-5; D is uncertain. The germline gives CDR1 MDHEN, CDR2 SYDVKM. The CDR3 is 14 amino acids. V dropped 3 bases and J dropped 0 bases, with 6 bases sitting between them. The CDR3 DNA sequence: TGTGCCAGCAGTTTGGGATTTAGCAATCAGCCCCAGCATTTT. It specifies CASSLGFSNQPQHF.

The chain is built from TRBV21-1 and TRBJ2-3; the table names TRBD1, a call not compared with the DNA. TRBV21-1 is tagged as a pseudogene. CDR3 length: 19 residues. The CDR3 nucleotides read TGTGCCACCTGTGCCCGGGACAGGGACCGGGAGAAGCCGGCAGATACGCAGTATTTT. It is translated as CATCARDRDREKPADTQYF.

The chain uses TRBV18 and TRBJ2-6; D may be TRBD2 (5 bases). Germline V lookup: CDR1 KGHSH, CDR2 LQKENI. Deletions cut 4 bases from V and 0 bases from J, with 16 bases between. The CDR3 length is 18 residues. DNA of the CDR3: TGTGCCAGCTCACAACGCGGACTTGCCAGCTCTGGGGCCAACGTCCTGACTTTC. Encoded protein: CASSQRGLASSGANVLTF.

This chain connects TRBV19 to TRBJ1-1, with D uncertain. This CDR3 has 15 residues. The V and J ends lost 2 bases and 0 bases respectively, with 10 bases between them. CDR1 and CDR2 from the germline V gene are LNHDA and SQIVND (reference sequence). CDR3 region: CASSISLGMNTEAFF. Here the CDR3 DNA reads TGTGCCAGTAGTATAAGTCTGGGGATGAACACTGAAGCTTTCTTT.

The CDR3 spells CASSRGGTAYNSPLHF. CDR3 nucleotide sequence: TGTGCCAGCAGTCGGGGAGGGACGGCCTATAATTCACCCCTCCACTTT. The chain uses TRBV28 and TRBJ1-6; TRBD1 is a possible D gene (5 bases). Germline V gene sequence: CDR1 MDHEN, CDR2 SYDVKM. V lost 5 bases and J lost 2, with 13 bases in between. The CDR3 length is 16 residues.

The chain combines TRBV9 with TRBJ2-5; D might be TRBD1 (6 bases). Per the germline V gene, CDR1 is SGDLS and CDR2 is YYNGEE. This CDR3 has 15 amino acids. V lost 0 bases and J 2 bases, leaving 11 bases between the germline ends. CDR3 sequence reads: CASSVGRTAQETQYF. For the CDR3, the DNA is TGTGCCAGCAGCGTAGGTCGGACAGCGCAAGAGACCCAGTACTTC.

The chain recombines TRBV5-1 with TRBJ1-2; weak D call: TRBD1 (5 bases). Germline CDR1 and CDR2: SGHRS and YFSETQ. Trimming shortened V by 4 bases and J by 0 bases, and 7 bases separated the two germline ends. The CDR3 contains 13 residues. Here the CDR3 reads CASSAGSNYGYTF. CDR3 in DNA: TGCGCCAGCAGCGCAGGGTCTAACTATGGCTACACCTTC.

CDR3 sequence reads: CASSLSGTGFYEQYF. Here the CDR3 DNA reads TGCGCCAGCAGCTTATCCGGGACAGGTTTTTACGAGCAGTACTTC. The chain couples TRBV5-1 to TRBJ2-7; TRBD1 matches 8 bases. This CDR3 contains 15 residues. The germline CDR1 and CDR2 sequences are SGHRS and YFSETQ. J gave up 4 bases and V 2 bases, and 8 bases lay outside the gene matches.

The chain recombines TRBV18 with TRBJ1-3; TRBD1 matches at 8 bases. This CDR3 region has 16 residues. Germline values: CDR1 KGHSH, CDR2 LQKENI. Unmatched junction bases numbered 9, after V lost 6 bases and J lost 2 bases. For the CDR3, the DNA is TGTGCCAGCTCTCCCCGGACAGGGACCACTGGAAACACCATATATTTT. Encoded protein: CASSPRTGTTGNTIYF.